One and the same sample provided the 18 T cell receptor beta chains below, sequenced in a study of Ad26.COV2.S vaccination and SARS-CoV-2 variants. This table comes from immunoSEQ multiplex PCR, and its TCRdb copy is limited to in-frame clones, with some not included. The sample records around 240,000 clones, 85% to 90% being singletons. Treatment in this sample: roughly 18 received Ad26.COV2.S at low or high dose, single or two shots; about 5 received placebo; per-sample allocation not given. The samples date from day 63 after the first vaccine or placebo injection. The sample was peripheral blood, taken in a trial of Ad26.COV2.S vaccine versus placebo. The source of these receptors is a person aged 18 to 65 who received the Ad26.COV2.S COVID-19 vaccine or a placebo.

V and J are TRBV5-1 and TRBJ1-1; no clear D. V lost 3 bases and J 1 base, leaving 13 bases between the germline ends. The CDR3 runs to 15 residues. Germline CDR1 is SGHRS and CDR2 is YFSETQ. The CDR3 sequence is CASSSTSVRNTEAFF. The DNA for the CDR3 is TGCGCCAGCAGCTCCACCTCGGTAAGGAACACTGAAGCTTTCTTT.

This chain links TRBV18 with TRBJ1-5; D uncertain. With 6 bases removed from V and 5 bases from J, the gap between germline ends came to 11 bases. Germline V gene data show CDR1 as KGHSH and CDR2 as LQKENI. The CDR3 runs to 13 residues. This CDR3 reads CASSSGRDQPQHF. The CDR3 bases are TGTGCCAGCTCCTCAGGTAGGGATCAGCCCCAGCATTTT. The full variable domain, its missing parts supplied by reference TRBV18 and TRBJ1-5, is NAGVMQNPRHLVRRRGQEARLRCSPMKGHSHVYWYRQLPEEGLKFMVYLQKENIIDESGMPKERFSAEFPKEGPSILRIQQVVRGDSAAYFCASSSGRDQPQHFGDGTRLSIL.

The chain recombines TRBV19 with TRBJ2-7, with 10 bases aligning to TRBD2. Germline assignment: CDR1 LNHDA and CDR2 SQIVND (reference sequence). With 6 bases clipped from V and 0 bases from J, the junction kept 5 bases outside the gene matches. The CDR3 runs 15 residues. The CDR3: CASRKLAGGSYEQYF. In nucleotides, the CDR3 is TGTGCCAGTAGAAAATTAGCGGGAGGCTCCTACGAGCAGTACTTC.

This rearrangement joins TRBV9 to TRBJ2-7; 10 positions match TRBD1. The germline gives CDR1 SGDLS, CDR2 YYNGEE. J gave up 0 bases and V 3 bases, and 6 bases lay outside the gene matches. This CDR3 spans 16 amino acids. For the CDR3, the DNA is TGTGCCAGCAGCGGTGGCGGGACAGGGGCCTCCTACGAGCAGTACTTC. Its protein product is CASSGGGTGASYEQYF.

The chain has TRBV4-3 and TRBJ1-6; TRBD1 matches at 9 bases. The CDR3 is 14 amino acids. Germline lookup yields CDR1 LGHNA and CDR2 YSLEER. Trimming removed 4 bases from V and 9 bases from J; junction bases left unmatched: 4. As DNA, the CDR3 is TGCGCCAGCAGCCCAGGGACAGGGTTTTCACCCCTCCACTTT. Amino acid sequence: CASSPGTGFSPLHF.

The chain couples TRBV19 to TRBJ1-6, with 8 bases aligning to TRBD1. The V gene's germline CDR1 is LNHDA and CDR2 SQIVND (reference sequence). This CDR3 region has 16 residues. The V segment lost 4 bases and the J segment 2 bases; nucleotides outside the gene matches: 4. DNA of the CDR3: TGTGCCAGTAGTACTACGGACAGGGCCTATAATTCACCCCTCCACTTT. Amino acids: CASSTTDRAYNSPLHF. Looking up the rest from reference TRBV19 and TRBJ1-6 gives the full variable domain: DGGITQSPKYLFRKEGQNVTLSCEQNLNHDAMYWYRQDPGQGLRLIYYSQIVNDFQKGDIAEGYSVSREKKESFPLTVTSAQKNPTAFYLCASSTTDRAYNSPLHFGNGTRLTVT.

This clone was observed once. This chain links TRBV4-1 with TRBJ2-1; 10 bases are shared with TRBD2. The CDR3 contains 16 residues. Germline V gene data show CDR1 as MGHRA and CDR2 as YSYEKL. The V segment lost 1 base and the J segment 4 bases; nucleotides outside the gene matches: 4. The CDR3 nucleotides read TGCGCCAGCAGCCAAGGCACTAGCGGGGTATACAATGAGCAGTTCTTC. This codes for CASSQGTSGVYNEQFF.

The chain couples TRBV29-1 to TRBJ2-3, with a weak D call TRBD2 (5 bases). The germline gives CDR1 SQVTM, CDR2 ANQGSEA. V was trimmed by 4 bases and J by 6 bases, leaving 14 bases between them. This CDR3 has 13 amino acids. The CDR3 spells CSVGLGVGDTQYF. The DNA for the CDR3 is TGCAGCGTTGGTCTCGGGGTTGGGGATACGCAGTATTTT.

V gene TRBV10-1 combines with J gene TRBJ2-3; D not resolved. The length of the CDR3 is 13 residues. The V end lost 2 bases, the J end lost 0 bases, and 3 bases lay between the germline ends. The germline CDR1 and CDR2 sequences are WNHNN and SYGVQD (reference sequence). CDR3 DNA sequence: TGCGCCAGCAGTGAGACTAGCACAGATACGCAGTATTTT. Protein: CASSETSTDTQYF.

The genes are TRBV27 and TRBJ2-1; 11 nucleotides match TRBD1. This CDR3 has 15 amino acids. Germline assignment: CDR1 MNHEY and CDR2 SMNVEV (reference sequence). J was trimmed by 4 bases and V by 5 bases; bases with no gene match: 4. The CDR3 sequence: CASSLGQGAYNEQFF. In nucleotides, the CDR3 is TGTGCCAGCAGTCTAGGACAGGGGGCATACAATGAGCAGTTCTTC.

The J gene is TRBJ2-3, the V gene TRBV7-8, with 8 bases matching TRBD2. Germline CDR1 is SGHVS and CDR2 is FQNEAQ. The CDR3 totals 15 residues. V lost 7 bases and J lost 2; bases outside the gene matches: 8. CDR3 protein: CASTRGGENTDTQYF. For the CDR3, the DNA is TGTGCCAGCACCCGGGGGGGGGAGAACACAGATACGCAGTATTTT.

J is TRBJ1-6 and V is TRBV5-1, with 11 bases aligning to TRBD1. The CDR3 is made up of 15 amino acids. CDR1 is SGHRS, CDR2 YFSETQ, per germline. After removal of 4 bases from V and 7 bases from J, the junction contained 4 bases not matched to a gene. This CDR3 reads CASSAGQGENSPLHF. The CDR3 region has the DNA TGCGCCAGCAGCGCGGGACAGGGGGAAAATTCACCCCTCCACTTT.

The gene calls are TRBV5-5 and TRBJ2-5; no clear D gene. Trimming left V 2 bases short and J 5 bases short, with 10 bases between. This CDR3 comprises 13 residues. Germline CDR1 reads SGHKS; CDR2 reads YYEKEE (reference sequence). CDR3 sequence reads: CASSFLSLETQYF. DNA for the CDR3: TGTGCCAGCAGCTTCCTGTCCCTGGAGACCCAGTACTTC.

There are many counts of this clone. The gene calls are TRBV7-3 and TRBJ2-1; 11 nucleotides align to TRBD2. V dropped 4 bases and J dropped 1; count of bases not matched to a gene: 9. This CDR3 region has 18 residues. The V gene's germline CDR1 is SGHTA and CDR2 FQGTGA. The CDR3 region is CASSSMSSGRGSYNEQFF. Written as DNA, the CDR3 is TGTGCCAGCAGCTCAATGAGTAGCGGGAGGGGATCCTACAATGAGCAGTTCTTC.

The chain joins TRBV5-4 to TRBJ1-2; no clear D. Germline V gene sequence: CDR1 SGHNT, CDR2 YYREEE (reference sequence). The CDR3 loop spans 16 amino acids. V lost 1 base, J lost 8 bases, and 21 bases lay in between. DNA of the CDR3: TGTGCCAGCAGCTTGTCAGGATCCAGCCGCTCGACGGGCTACACCTTC. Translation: CASSLSGSSRSTGYTF.

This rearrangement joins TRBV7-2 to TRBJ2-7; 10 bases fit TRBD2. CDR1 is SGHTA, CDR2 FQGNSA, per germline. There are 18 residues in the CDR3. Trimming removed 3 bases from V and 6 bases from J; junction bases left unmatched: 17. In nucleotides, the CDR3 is TGTGCCAGCAGCTTGCTTGGGATGGCTAGCGGGAGATGGGGCGAGCAGTACTTC. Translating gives CASSLLGMASGRWGEQYF.

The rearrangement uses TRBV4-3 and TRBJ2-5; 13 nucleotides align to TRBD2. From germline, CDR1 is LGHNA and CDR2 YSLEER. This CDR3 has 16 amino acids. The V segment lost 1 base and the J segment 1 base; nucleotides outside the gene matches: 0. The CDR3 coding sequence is TGCGCCAGCAGCCAAGGACTAGCGGGGGGCCAAGAGACCCAGTACTTC. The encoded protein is CASSQGLAGGQETQYF.

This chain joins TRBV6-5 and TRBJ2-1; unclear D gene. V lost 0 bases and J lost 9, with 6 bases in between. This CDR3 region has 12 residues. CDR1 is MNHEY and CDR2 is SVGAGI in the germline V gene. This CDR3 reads CASSYSPGEQFF. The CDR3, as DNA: TGTGCCAGCAGTTACTCTCCGGGTGAGCAGTTCTTC.